The entry that follows covers one T cell receptor beta chain sequence. Its antigen is not identified. Assayed TCR templates numbered about 90,000 for each sample. Clones were sequenced by immunoSEQ multiplex PCR, and TCRdb holds only the in-frame ones, with some missing. The sample lists over 100,000 clones; over 85% were seen once. Germline V gene lookup returns CDR1 SGDLS and CDR2 YYNGEE. The CDR3 consists of 18 residues. Losses at the gene ends were 0 bases for V and 6 bases for J; bases not matched to a gene: 11. These data originate in a study of siplizumab effects on memory and regulatory T cells. Study conclusions and caveats: Relative to controls at around 25%, mappable alloreactive CD4+ clones exhibited a mean Treg-derived proportion of approximately 62% with siplizumab. Naive T cells were seemingly more diverse than memory cells, and major contributions to the alloresponse seemed to be made by them. A naive or memory phenotype could not be assigned to roughly 75-97% of the proliferating CD4+ or CD8+ clones.

Sequencing was carried out using Tregs sorted from blood. The chain couples TRBV9 to TRBJ2-2, with 10 nucleotides matching TRBD2. The sequence came from a human donor in good health. The DNA of the CDR3 is TGTGCCAGCAGCGTAGGCCCCTGGTTAGCGGGGGGATCCGGGGAGCTGTTTTTT. It translates to CASSVGPWLAGGSGELFF. Full variable domain (remainder filled in from reference TRBV9 and TRBJ2-2): DSGVTQTPKHLITATGQRVTLRCSPRSGDLSVYWYQQSLDQGLQFLIQYYNGEERAKGNILERFSAQQFPDLHSELNLSSLELGDSALYFCASSVGPWLAGGSGELFFGEGSRLTVL.